This T cell receptor (beta chain) was captured by sequencing in a study of blood T cells in healthy people across ages. Study observations and caveats: Diversity of TCR beta per million T cells declined in a roughly linear way with age. Comparison with aged donors showed that long-lived donors had more naive CD4+ cells and higher diversity.

Each donor's blood draw was approximately 10 milliliters of peripheral blood. Concerning this clonotype: Its antigen is currently unknown.

A J-beta primer mix and a sample-barcoded 5' primer were used in a second PCR of roughly 6 to 12 cycles. One entry per CDR3 protein results from TCRdb running MiXCR on the 5' RACE reads. The sample lists about 580,000 distinct CDR3 sequences, roughly 48% seen once, with approximately 25% in the top ten. The CDR3 sequence is 13 residues long. Trimming cost V 6 bases and J 1 base, with 9 bases left between them. Sequenced: blood. This sequence joins TRBV12-3 or TRBV12-4 and TRBJ1-1; no reliable D call. The clonotype was recovered from a man aged 80 or over in good health. The CDR3 DNA reads TGTGCCAGCAGAGTACAGCAGAACACTGAAGCTTTCTTT. Translated, it gives CASRVQQNTEAFF.